These 2 T cell receptor beta chains came from one sample sequenced in a study of T cell responses to AZD1222 COVID-19 vaccine. Libraries were prepared by immunoSEQ multiplex PCR; TCRdb keeps only in-frame clonotypes and omits some of them. This table holds about 150,000 clones, 88% found once. The sample was peripheral blood, taken on day 0 of AZD1222 vaccination. Every receptor here comes from an adult in good health.

This clone was picked up one time. The CDR3 loop is CASRRGAGQPQHF. CDR3 DNA: TGTGCCAGCAGGCGGGGAGCGGGGCAGCCCCAGCATTTT. V gene TRBV12-3 or TRBV12-4 combines with J gene TRBJ1-5; D is ambiguous. Trimming stripped 6 bases from V and 7 bases from J, with 13 bases between. The CDR3 is made up of 13 amino acids.

This clone came up once. The rearrangement uses TRBV28 and TRBJ1-2; the D is unclear. Germline V gene lookup returns CDR1 MDHEN and CDR2 SYDVKM. Deletions cut 1 base from V and 8 bases from J, with 11 bases between. The CDR3 has 13 residues. CDR3 DNA: TGTGCCAGCAGTTTATTTCGCATTCGGGGCTACACCTTC. Its translation is CASSLFRIRGYTF.